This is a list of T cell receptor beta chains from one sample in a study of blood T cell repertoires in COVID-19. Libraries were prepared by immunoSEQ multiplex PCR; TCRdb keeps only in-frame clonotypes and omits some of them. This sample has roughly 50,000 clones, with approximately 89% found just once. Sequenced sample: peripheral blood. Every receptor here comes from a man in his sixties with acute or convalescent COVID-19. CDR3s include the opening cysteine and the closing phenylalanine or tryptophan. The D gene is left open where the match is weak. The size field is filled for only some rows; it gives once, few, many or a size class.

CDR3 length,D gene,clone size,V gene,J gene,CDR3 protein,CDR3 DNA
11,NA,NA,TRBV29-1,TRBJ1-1,CSVDQVEGAFF,TGCAGCGTTGATCAGGTTGAGGGAGCTTTCTTT
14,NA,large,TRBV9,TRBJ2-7,CASSQAEAFYEQYF,TGTGCCAGCAGCCAAGCGGAGGCTTTTTACGAGCAGTACTTC
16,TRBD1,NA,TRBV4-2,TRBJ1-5,CASSHSGQGTSQPQHF,TGTGCCAGCAGCCATTCGGGACAGGGGACGAGTCAGCCCCAGCATTTT
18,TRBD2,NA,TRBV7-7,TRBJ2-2,CASSAQLAGGPFSGELFF,TGTGCTAGCAGCGCTCAACTAGCGGGAGGGCCTTTTTCCGGGGAGCTGTTTTTT
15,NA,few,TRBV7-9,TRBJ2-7,CASSLSSAVPYEQYF,TGTGCCAGCAGCTTAAGTTCTGCGGTCCCCTACGAGCAGTACTTC
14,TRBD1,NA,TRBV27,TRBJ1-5,CASSNIRDSPPQHF,TGTGCCAGCAGCAATATCCGGGACAGTCCGCCCCAGCATTTT
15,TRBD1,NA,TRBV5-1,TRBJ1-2,CASSSPEGAPGVYTF,TGCGCCAGCAGCTCCCCTGAGGGGGCCCCGGGCGTCTACACCTTC
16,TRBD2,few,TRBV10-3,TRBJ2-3,CAISGFSGRAGDTQYF,TGTGCCATCAGCGGGTTTAGCGGGAGGGCAGGGGATACGCAGTATTTT
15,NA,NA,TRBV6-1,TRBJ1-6,CASSENRQVNSPLHF,TGTGCCAGCAGTGAAAACCGACAGGTTAATTCACCCCTCCACTTT
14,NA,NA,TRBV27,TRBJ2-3,CASTLGSGTDTQYF,TGTGCCAGCACCCTGGGCTCCGGCACAGATACGCAGTATTTT
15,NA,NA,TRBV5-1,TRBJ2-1,CASSVLRAGNGEQFF,TGCGCCAGCAGCGTGTTGCGGGCGGGTAATGGTGAGCAGTTCTTC
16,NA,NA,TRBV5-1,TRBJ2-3,CASSLGPLAFPDTQYF,TGCGCCAGCAGCTTGGGTCCCCTAGCGTTCCCAGATACGCAGTATTTT
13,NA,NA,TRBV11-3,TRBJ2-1,CASSSGDYNEQFF,TGTGCCAGCAGCTCCGGAGACTACAATGAGCAGTTCTTC
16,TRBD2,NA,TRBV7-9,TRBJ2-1,CASSRLAGGPNNEQFF,TGTGCCAGCAGCAGACTAGCGGGAGGGCCTAACAATGAGCAGTTCTTC
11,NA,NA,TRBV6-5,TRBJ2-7,CASLQGSEQYF,TGTGCCAGCCTACAGGGATCCGAGCAGTACTTC
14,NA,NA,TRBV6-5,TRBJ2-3,CASSLNRGTDTQYF,TGTGCCAGCAGTCTTAACAGAGGCACAGATACGCAGTATTTT
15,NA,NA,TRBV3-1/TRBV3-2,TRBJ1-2,CASSQQLQGTYGYTF,TGTGCCAGCAGCCAACAATTACAGGGAACCTATGGCTACACCTTC
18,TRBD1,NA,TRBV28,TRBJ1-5,CASSLFGRGQGANQPQHF,TGTGCCAGCAGTTTATTTGGTAGGGGACAGGGCGCCAACCAGCCCCAGCATTTT
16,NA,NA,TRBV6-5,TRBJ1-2,CASSYSRQRPNYGYTF,TGTGCCAGCAGTTACTCGCGGCAGCGCCCTAACTATGGCTACACCTTC
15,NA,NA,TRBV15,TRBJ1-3,CATSRDFPGSNTIYF,TGTGCCACCAGCAGAGATTTCCCAGGGTCGAACACCATATATTTT
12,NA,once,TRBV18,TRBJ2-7,CASSPSQGLSFF,TGTGCCAGCTCACCCTCACAGGGTTTATCCTTCTTC
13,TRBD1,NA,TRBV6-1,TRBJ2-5,CASRETGERTQYF,TGTGCCAGCAGAGAGACAGGGGAACGTACCCAGTACTTC
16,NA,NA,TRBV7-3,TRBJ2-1,CASSLTTGTDYNEQFF,TGTGCCAGCAGCTTAACGACGGGGACTGACTACAATGAGCAGTTCTTC
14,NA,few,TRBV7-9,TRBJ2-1,CASSWRQRHNEQFF,TGTGCCAGCAGCTGGAGACAGAGGCACAATGAGCAGTTCTTC
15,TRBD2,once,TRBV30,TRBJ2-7,CAWSDGGGLSYEQYF,TGTGCCTGGAGTGACGGGGGAGGGCTGTCCTACGAGCAGTACTTC
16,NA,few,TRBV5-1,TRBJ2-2,CASTRTGWEDTGELFF,TGCGCCAGCACCCGTACGGGGTGGGAGGACACCGGGGAGCTGTTTTTT
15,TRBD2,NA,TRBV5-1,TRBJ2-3,CASSPRLAEGDTQYF,TGCGCCAGCAGCCCCCGACTAGCGGAGGGAGATACGCAGTATTTT
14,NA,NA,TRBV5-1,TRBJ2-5,CASSLGGFQETQYF,TGCGCCAGCAGCTTGGGGGGCTTCCAAGAGACCCAGTACTTC
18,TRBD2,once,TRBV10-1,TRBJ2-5,CASSAPLAGVMYQETQYF,TGCGCCAGCAGTGCCCCTCTAGCGGGAGTGATGTACCAAGAGACCCAGTACTTC
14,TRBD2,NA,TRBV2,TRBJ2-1,CASSSTTSDGEQFF,TGTGCCAGCAGTTCTACGACTAGCGATGGTGAGCAGTTCTTC
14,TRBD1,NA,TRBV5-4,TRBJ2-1,CASSYKQGPYEQFF,TGTGCCAGCAGCTATAAACAGGGGCCTTATGAGCAGTTCTTC
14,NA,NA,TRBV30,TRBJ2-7,CAWSVASPIWEQYF,TGTGCCTGGAGTGTGGCTAGCCCCATTTGGGAGCAGTACTTC
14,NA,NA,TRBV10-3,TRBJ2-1,CAISESAGPNEQFF,TGTGCCATCAGTGAGTCGGCGGGACCAAATGAGCAGTTCTTC
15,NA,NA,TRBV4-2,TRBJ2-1,CASSPRRRVYNEQFF,TGTGCCAGCAGCCCCCGTCGGCGGGTATACAATGAGCAGTTCTTC
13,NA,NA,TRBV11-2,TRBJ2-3,CASSLDLRDTQYF,TGTGCCAGCAGCTTAGATCTTAGAGATACGCAGTATTTT
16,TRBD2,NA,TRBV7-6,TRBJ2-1,CASSLTLAREGNEQFF,TGTGCCAGCAGCTTAACACTAGCTCGGGAGGGGAATGAGCAGTTCTTC
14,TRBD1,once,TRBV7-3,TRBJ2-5,CASRRDRWGETQYF,TGTGCCAGCAGGCGGGACAGGTGGGGGGAGACCCAGTACTTC
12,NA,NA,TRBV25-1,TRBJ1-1,CASSATTAKAFF,TGTGCCAGCAGTGCGACGACAGCTAAAGCTTTCTTT
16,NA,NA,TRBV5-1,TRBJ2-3,CASSLGVRGSTDTQYF,TGCGCCAGCAGCTTGGGGGTGCGGGGTAGCACAGATACGCAGTATTTT
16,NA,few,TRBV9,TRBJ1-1,CASSVETGPMNTEAFF,TGTGCCAGCAGCGTAGAGACAGGCCCTATGAACACTGAAGCTTTCTTT
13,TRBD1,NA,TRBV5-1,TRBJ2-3,CASSLDGQGTQYF,TGCGCCAGCAGCTTGGACGGACAGGGGACGCAGTATTTT
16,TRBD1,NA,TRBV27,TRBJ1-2,CASSSYRVRDRDGYTF,TGTGCCAGCAGTTCATATCGGGTTCGGGACAGAGATGGCTACACCTTC
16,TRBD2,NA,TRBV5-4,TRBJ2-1,CASSGPGGRANNEQFF,TGTGCCAGCAGCGGGCCCGGGGGGAGGGCCAACAATGAGCAGTTCTTC
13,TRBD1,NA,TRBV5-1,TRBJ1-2,CASSQIQGAEFTF,TGCGCCAGCAGCCAGATACAGGGGGCCGAGTTTACCTTC
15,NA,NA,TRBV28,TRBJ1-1,CASRAPGGGNTEAFF,TGTGCCAGCAGGGCCCCGGGGGGGGGAAACACTGAAGCTTTCTTT
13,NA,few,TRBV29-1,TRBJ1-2,CSGVLRRGYGYTF,TGCAGCGGTGTCTTGAGAAGGGGTTATGGCTACACCTTC
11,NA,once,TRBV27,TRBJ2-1,CASSSGTLQFF,TGTGCCAGCAGTTCGGGGACATTGCAGTTCTTC
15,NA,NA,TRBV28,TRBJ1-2,CASSPLGRVLYGYTF,TGTGCCAGCAGCCCCCTAGGCCGGGTTCTCTATGGCTACACCTTC
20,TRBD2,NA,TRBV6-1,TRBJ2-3,CASSESGLAGFRARTDTQYF,TGTGCCAGCAGTGAATCCGGACTAGCGGGGTTTCGAGCTCGCACAGATACGCAGTATTTT
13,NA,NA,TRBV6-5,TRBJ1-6,CASRRGGNSPLHF,TGTGCCAGCAGGAGAGGGGGAAATTCACCCCTCCACTTT
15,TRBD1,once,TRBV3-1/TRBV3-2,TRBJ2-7,CASSQNTGDPYEQYF,TGTGCCAGCAGCCAAAATACAGGGGACCCCTACGAGCAGTACTTC
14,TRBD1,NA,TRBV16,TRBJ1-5,CASSLGQAHQPQHF,TGTGCCAGCAGCCTAGGACAGGCCCATCAGCCCCAGCATTTT
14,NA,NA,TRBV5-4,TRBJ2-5,CASSLYLTGETQYF,TGTGCCAGCAGCCTTTACCTTACGGGGGAGACCCAGTACTTC